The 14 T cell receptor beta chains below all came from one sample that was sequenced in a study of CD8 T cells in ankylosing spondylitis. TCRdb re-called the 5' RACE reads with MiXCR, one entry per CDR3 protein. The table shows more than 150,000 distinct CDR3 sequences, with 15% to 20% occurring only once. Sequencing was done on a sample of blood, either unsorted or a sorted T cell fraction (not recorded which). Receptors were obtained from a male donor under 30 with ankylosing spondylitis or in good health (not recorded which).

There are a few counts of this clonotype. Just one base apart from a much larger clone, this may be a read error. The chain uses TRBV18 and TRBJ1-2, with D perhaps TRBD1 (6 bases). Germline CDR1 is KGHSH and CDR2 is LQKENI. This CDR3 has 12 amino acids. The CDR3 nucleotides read TGTGCCAGCTCGACCGGGACCGGGGGCTACCCCTTC. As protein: CASSTGTGGYPF.

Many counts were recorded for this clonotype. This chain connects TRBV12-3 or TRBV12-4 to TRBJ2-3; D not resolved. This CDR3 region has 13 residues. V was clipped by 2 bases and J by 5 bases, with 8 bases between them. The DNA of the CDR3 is TGTGCCAGCAGTTTAAGCCGCGGAGATACGCAGTATTTT. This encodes CASSLSRGDTQYF.

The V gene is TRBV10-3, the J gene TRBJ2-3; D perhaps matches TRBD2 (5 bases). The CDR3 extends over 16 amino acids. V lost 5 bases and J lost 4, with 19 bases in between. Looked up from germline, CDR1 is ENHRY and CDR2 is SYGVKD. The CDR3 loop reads CAISPTGGRDADTQYF. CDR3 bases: TGTGCCATCAGTCCCACGGGTGGGAGAGACGCAGATACGCAGTATTTT.

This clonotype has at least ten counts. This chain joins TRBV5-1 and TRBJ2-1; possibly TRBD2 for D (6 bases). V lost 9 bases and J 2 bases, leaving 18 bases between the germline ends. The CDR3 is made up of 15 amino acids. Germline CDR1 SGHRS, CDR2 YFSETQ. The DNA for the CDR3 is TGCGCCATTCAAATGGGGGGTACCGCCTACAATGAGCAGTTCTTC. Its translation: CAIQMGGTAYNEQFF.

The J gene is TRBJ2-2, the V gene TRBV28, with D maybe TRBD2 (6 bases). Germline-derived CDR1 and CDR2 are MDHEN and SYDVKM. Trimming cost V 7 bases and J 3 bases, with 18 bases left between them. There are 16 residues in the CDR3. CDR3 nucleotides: TGTGCCAGCATCTCTGGGGGAGGATCGGACACCGGGGAGCTGTTTTTT. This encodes CASISGGGSDTGELFF.

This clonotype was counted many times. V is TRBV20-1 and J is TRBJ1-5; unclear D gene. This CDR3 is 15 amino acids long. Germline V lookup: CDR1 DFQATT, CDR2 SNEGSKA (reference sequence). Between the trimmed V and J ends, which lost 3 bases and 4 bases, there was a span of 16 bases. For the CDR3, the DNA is TGCAGTGCTAGCCGGGGAGGAGGTTCAAATCAGCCCCAGCATTTT. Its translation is CSASRGGGSNQPQHF.

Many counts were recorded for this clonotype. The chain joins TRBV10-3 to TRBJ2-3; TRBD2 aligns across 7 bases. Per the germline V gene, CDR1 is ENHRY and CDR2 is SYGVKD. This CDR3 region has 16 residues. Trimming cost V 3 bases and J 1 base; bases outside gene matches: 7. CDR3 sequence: CAISDQKRGRTDTQYF. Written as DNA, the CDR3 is TGTGCCATCAGTGATCAGAAGCGGGGACGCACAGATACGCAGTATTTT.

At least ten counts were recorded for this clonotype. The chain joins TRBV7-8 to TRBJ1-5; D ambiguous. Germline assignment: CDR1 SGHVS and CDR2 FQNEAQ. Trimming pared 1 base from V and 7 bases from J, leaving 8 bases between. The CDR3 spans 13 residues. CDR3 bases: TGTGCCAGCAGCTTAGGGGTTGGACAGCCCCAGCATTTT. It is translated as CASSLGVGQPQHF.

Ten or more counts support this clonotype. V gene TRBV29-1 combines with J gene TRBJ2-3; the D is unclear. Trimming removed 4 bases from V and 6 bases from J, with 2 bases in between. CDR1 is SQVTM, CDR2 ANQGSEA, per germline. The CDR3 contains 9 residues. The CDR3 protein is CSVGDTQYF. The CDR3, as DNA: TGCAGCGTTGGGGATACGCAGTATTTT.

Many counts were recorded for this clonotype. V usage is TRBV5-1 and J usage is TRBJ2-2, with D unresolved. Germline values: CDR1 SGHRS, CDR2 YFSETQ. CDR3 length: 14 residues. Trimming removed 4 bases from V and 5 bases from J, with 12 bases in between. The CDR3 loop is CASSPHSETGELFF. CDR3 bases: TGCGCCAGCAGCCCGCACAGTGAGACCGGGGAGCTGTTTTTT.

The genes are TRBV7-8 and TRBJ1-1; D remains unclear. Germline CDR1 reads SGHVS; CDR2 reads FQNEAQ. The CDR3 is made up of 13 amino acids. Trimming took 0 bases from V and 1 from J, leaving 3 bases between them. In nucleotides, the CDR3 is TGTGCCAGCAGCTTAGCTCAGAACACTGAAGCTTTCTTT. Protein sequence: CASSLAQNTEAFF.

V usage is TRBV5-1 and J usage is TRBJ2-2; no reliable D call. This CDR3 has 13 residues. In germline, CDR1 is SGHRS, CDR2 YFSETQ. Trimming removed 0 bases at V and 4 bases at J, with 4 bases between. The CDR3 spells CASSLGPTGELFF. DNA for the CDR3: TGCGCCAGCAGCTTGGGTCCCACCGGGGAGCTGTTTTTT.

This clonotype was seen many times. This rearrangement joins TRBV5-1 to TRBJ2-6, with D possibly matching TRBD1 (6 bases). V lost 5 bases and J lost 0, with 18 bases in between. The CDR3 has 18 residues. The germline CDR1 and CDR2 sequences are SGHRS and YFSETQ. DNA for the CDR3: TGCGCCAGCAGACCGACGACAGGTGGATACTCTGGGGCCAACGTCCTGACTTTC. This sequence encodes CASRPTTGGYSGANVLTF.

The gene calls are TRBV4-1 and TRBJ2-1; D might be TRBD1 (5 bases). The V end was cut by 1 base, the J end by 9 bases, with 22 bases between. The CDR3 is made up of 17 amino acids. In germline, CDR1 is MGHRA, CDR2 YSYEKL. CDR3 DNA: TGCGCCAGCAGCCAAGCCCAGGACAAACTAACCCTTGGTGAGCAGTTCTTC. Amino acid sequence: CASSQAQDKLTLGEQFF.